This T cell receptor (beta chain) is from a study of technical replicates of blood from a few donors. This CDR3 is 13 amino acids long. CDR1 and CDR2 from the germline V gene are SGHDT and YYEEEE. V was pared by 4 bases and J by 8 bases, with 10 bases between. Clones were read by immunoSEQ multiplex PCR, and TCRdb kept only the in-frame ones, dropping some. The table records more than 90,000 clones, more than 90% of them present only once. This sequence joins TRBV5-6 and TRBJ1-6; possible D gene TRBD1, 5 bases. Source material: T cells isolated from PBMCs. This receptor was identified in a human donor in good health. CDR3 region: CASSNDRYSPLHF. The CDR3 region has the DNA TGTGCCAGCAGCAACGACAGATATTCACCCCTCCACTTT.